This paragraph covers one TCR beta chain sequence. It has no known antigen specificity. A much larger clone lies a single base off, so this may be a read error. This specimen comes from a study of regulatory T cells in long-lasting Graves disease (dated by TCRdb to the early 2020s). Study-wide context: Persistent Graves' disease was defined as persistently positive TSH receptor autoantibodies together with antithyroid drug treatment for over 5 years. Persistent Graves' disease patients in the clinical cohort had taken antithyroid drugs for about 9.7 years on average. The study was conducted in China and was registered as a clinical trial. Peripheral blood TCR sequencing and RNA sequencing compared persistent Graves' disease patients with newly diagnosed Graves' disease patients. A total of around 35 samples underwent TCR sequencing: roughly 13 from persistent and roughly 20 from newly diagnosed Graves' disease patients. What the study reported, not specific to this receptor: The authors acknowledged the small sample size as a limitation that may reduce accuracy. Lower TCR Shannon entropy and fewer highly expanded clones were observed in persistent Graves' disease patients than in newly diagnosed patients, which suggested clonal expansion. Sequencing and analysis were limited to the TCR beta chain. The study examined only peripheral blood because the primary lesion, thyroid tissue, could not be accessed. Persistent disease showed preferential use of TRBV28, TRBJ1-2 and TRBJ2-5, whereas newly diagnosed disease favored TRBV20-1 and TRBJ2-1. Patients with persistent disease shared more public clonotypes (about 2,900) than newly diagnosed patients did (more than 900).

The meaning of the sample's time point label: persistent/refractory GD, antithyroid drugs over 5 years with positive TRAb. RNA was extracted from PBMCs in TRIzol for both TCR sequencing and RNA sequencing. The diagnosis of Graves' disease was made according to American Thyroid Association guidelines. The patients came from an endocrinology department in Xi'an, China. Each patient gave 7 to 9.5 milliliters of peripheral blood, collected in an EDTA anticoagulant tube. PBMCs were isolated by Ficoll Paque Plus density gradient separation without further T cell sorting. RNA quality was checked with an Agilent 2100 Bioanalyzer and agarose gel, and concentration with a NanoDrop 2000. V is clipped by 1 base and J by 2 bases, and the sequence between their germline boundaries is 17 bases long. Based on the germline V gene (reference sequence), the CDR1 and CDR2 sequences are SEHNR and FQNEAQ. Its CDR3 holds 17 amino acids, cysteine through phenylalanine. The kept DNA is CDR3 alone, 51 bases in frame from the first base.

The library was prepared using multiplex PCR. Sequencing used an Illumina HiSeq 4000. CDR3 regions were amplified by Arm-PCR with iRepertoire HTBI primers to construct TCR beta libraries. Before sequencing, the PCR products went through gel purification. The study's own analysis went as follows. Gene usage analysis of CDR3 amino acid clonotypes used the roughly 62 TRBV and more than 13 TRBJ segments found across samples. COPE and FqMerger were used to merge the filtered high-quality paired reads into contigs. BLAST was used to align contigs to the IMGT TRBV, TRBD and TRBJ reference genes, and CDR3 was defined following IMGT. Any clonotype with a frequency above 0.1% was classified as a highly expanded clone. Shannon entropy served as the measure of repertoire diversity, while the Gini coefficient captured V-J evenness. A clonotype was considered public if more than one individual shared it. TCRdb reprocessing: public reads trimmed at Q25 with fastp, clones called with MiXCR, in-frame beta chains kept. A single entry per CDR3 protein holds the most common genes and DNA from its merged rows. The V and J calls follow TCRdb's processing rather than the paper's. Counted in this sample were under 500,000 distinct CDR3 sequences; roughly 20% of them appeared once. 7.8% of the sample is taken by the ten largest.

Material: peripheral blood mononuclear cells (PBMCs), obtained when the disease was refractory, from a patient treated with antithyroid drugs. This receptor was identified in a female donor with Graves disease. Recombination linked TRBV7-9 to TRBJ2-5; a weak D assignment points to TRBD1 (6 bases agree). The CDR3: CASSLDWNRAPQETQYF. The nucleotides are TGTGCCAGCAGCTTAGATTGGAACAGGGCACCGCAAGAGACCCAGTACTTC.